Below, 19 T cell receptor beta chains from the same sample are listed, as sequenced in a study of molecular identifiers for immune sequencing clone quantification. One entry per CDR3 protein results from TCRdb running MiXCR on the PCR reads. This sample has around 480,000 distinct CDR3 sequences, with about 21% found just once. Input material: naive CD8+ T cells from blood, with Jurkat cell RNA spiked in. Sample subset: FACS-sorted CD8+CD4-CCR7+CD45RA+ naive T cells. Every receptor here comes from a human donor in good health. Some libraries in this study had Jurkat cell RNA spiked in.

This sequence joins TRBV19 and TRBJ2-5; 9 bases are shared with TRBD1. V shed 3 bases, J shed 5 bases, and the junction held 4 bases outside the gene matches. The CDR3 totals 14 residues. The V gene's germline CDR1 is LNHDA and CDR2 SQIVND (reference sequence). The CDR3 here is CASSITGGTETQYF. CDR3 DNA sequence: TGTGCCAGTAGTATCACAGGGGGCACCGAGACCCAGTACTTC.

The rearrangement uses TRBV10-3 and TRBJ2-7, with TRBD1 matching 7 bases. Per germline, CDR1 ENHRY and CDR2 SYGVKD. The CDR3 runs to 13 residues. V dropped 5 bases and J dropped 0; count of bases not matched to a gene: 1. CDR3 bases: TGTGCCATCAGTTGGGACAGCTCCTACGAGCAGTACTTC. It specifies CAISWDSSYEQYF.

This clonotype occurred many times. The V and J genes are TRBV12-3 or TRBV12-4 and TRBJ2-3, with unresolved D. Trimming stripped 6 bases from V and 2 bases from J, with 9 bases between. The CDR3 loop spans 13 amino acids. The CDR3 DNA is TGTGCCAGCAGGGTCTCTGACACAGATACGCAGTATTTT. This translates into CASRVSDTDTQYF.

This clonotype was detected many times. CDR3 sequence reads: CASSLMSGDTEAFF. DNA for the CDR3: TGCGCCAGCAGCTTAATGTCAGGGGACACTGAAGCTTTCTTT. The chain combines TRBV5-1 with TRBJ1-1; weak D call: TRBD1 (6 bases). Trimming removed 2 bases from V and 3 bases from J, with 11 bases in between. Germline V gives CDR1 SGHRS, CDR2 YFSETQ. This CDR3 contains 14 residues.

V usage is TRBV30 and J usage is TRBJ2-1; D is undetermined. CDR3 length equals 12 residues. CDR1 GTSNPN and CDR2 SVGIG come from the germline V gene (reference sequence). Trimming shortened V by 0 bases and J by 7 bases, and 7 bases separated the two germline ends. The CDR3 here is CAWSVVVNEQFF. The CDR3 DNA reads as TGTGCCTGGAGTGTAGTAGTGAATGAGCAGTTCTTC.

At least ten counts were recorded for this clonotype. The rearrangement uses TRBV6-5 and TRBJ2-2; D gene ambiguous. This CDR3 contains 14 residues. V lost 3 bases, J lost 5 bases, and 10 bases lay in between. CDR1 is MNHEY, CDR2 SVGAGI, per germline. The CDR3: CASSYGRWTGELFF. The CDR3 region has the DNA TGTGCCAGCAGTTATGGCAGGTGGACCGGGGAGCTGTTTTTT.

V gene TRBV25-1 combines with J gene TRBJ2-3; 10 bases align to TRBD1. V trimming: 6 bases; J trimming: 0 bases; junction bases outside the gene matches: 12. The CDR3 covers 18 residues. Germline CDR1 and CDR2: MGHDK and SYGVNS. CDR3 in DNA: TGTGCCAGCAGGGGACGGGACAGGGGACCGCCGAGCACAGATACGCAGTATTTT. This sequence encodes CASRGRDRGPPSTDTQYF.

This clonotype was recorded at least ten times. The CDR3, as DNA: TGTGCCAGCAGCTTAGTTATACAGGCCACAGATACGCAGTATTTT. The encoded protein is CASSLVIQATDTQYF. The rearrangement uses TRBV7-9 and TRBJ2-3, with D maybe TRBD1 (5 bases). V was shortened by 1 base and J by 2 bases, with 10 bases between the two germline ends. From germline, CDR1 is SEHNR and CDR2 FQNEAQ (reference sequence). The CDR3 totals 15 residues.

The CDR3 coding sequence is TGTGCCAGCAGTTGGGCCGGGACAGGGGTTCTTTACGAGCAGTACTTC. Protein: CASSWAGTGVLYEQYF. The chain has TRBV6-5 and TRBJ2-7, with 10 positions matching TRBD1. CDR1 is MNHEY and CDR2 is SVGAGI in the germline V gene. This CDR3 contains 16 residues. V dropped 4 bases and J dropped 4; count of bases not matched to a gene: 10.

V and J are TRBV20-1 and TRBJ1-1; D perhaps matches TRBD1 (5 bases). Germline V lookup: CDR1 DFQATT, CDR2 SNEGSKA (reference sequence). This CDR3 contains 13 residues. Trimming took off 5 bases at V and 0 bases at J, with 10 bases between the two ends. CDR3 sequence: CSACDRMNTEAFF. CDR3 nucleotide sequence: TGCAGTGCTTGTGACAGAATGAACACTGAAGCTTTCTTT.

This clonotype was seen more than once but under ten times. CDR3 residues: CASSLVTSGFTDTQYF. The CDR3 bases are TGTGCCAGCAGTCTTGTGACTAGCGGGTTCACAGATACGCAGTATTTT. This sequence joins TRBV27 and TRBJ2-3; TRBD2 matches at 10 bases. The CDR3 runs to 16 residues. The V and J ends lost 5 bases and 2 bases, in that order; junction bases with no gene match: 7. CDR1 MNHEY and CDR2 SMNVEV come from the germline V gene (reference sequence).

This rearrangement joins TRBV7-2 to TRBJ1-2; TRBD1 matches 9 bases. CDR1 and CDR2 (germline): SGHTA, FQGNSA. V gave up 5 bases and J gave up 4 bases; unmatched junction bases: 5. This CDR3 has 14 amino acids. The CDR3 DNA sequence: TGTGCCAGCAGCCCTGGACAGGGGACCTATGGCTACACCTTC. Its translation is CASSPGQGTYGYTF.

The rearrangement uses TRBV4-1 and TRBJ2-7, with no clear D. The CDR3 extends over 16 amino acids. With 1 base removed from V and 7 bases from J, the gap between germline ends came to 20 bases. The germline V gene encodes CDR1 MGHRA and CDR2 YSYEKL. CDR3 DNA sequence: TGCGCCAGCAGCCAAGCGATGGCTCTAGGCGGTTGGGAGCAGTACTTC. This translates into CASSQAMALGGWEQYF.

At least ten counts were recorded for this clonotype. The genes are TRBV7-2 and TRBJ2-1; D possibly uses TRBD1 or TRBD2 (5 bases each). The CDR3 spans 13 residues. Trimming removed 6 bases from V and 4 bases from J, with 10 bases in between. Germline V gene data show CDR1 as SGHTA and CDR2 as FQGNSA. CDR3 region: CASRGDGYNEQFF. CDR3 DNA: TGTGCCAGCAGGGGGGACGGATACAATGAGCAGTTCTTC.

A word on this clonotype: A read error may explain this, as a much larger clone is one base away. The CDR3 DNA follows: TGTGCCAGCAGTAGCGGAGTCACCGGGGAGCTGTCTTTT. Its translation: CASSSGVTGELSF. This chain joins TRBV6-1 and TRBJ2-2; TRBD2 is a possible D gene (5 bases). This CDR3 region has 13 residues. Germline V gene data show CDR1 as MNHNS and CDR2 as SASEGT.

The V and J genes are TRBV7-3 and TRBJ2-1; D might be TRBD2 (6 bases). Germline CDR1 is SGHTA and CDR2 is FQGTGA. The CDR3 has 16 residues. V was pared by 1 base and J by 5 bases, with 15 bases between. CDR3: CASSLIGGQVNNEQFF. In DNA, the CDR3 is TGTGCCAGCAGCTTAATCGGGGGTCAAGTGAACAATGAGCAGTTCTTC.

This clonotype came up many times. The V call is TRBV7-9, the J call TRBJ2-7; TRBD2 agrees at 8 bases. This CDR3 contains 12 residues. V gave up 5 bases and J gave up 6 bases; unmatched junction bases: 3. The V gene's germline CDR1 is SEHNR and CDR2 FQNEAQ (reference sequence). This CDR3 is CASSPAGAEQYF. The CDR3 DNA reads TGTGCCAGCAGCCCAGCGGGGGCCGAGCAGTACTTC.

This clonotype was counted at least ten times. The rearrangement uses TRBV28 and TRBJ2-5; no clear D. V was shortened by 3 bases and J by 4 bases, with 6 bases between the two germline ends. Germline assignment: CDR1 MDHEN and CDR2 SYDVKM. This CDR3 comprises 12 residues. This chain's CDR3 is CASSFETETQYF. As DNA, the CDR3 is TGTGCCAGCAGTTTTGAGACAGAGACCCAGTACTTC.

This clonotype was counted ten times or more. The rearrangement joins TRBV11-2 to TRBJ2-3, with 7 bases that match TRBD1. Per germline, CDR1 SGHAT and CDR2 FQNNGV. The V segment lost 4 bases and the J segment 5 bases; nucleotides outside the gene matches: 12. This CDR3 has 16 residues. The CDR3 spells CASSWGRRGPEDTQYF. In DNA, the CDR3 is TGTGCCAGCAGCTGGGGGCGAAGGGGGCCAGAAGATACGCAGTATTTT.